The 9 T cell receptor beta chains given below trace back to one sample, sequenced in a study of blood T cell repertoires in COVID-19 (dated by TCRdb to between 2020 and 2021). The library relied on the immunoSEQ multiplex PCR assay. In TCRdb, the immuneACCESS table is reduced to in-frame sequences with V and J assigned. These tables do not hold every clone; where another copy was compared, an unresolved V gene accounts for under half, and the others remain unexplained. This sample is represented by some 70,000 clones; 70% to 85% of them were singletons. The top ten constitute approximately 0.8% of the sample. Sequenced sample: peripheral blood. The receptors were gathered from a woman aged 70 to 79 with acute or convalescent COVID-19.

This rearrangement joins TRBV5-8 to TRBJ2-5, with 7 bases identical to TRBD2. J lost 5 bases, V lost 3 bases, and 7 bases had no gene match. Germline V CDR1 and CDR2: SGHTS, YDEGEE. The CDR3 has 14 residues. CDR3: CASSSRLGGETQYF. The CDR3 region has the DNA TGTGCCAGCAGCTCGAGATTGGGGGGGGAGACCCAGTACTTC.

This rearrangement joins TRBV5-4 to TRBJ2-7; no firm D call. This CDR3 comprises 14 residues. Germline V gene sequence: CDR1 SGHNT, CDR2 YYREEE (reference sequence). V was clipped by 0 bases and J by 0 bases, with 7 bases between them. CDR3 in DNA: TGTGCCAGCAGCTTGGACAGATACTCCTACGAGCAGTACTTC. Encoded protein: CASSLDRYSYEQYF.

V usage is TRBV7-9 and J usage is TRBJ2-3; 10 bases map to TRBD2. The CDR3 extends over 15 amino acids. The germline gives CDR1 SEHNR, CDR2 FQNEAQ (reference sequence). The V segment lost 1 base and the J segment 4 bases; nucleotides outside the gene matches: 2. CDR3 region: CASSLGSGGADTQYF. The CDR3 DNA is TGTGCCAGCAGCTTAGGGAGCGGGGGGGCAGATACGCAGTATTTT.

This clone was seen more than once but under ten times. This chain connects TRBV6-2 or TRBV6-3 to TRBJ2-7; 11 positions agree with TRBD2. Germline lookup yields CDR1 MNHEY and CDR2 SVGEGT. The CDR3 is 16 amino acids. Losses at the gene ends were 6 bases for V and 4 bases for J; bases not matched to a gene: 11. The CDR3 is CASSSPTSGGRYEQYF. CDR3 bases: TGTGCCAGCAGCAGCCCCACTAGCGGGGGCCGATACGAGCAGTACTTC.

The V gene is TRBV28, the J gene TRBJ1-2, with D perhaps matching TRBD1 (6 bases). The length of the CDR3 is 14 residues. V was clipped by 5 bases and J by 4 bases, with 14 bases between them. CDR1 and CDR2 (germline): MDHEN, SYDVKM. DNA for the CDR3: TGTGCCAGCAGTCTCCCCGACAGGACCTATGGCTACACCTTC. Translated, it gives CASSLPDRTYGYTF.

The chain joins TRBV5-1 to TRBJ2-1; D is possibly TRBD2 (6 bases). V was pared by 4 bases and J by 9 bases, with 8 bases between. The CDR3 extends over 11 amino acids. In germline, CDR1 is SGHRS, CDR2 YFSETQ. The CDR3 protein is CASSREFEQFF. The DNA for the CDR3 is TGCGCCAGCAGCCGGGAGTTTGAGCAGTTCTTC.

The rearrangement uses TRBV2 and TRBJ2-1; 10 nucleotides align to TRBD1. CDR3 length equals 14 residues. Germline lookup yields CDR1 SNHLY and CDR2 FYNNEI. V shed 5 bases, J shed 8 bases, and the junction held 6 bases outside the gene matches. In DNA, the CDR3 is TGTGCCAGCAGTCGACAGGGGGCTTCGGATGAGCAGTTCTTC. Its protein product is CASSRQGASDEQFF.

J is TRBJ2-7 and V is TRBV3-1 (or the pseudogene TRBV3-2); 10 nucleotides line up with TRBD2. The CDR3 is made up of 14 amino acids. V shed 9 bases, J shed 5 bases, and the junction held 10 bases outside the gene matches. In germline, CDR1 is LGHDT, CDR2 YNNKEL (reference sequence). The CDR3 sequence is CASGDLAGVHEQYF. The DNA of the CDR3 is TGTGCCAGTGGGGACCTAGCGGGAGTCCACGAGCAGTACTTC.

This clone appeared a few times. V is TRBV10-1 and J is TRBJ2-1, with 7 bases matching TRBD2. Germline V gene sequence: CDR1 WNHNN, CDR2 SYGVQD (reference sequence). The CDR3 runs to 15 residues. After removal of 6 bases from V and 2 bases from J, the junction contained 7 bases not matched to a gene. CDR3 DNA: TGCGCCAGCAGCGTGGGGAGGGCCCCCTACAATGAGCAGTTCTTC. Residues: CASSVGRAPYNEQFF.